This TCR beta chain was recovered during a study of T cell responses to AZD1222 COVID-19 vaccine. Concerning this clone: The antigen is undetermined.

Germline-derived CDR1 and CDR2 are MNHEY and SVGAGI. The CDR3 loop spans 13 amino acids. V lost 5 bases to trimming and J lost 3 bases, with 10 bases between them. Sequencing used immunoSEQ multiplex PCR; TCRdb keeps in-frame clones, though not all of them. The sample carries 100,000 to 140,000 clones, over 80% recorded once. Study-wide results and limits: Unmutated variant regions are reportedly targeted by nearly half of spike-specific TCRs. Spike-specific TCRs gained breadth and depth after people received two AZD1222 doses.

The V and J genes are TRBV6-5 and TRBJ1-1; no firm D call. This TCR came from an adult who received the AZD1222 COVID-19 vaccine. Sample: peripheral blood, taken 28 days after the second AZD1222 dose. CDR3 DNA sequence: TGTGCCAGCAGTCCTCTAACTTACACTGAAGCTTTCTTT. Its translation: CASSPLTYTEAFF.